Below are 7 T cell receptor beta chains sequenced from a single sample in a study of T cell repertoires and HLA-DP antigens. No cognate antigen is known for these TCRs. This table comes from immunoSEQ multiplex PCR, and its TCRdb copy is limited to in-frame clones, with some not included. The sample shows about 73,000 clones, about 80% of them seen only once. Sequencing was performed on CD4+ T cells from PBMCs. The receptors derive from a man between 60 and 75 years old in good health and CMV-seronegative.

The V gene is TRBV28, the J gene TRBJ2-7; D perhaps matches TRBD2 (5 bases). This CDR3 has 15 residues. Trimming pared 2 bases from V and 5 bases from J, leaving 16 bases between. Looked up from germline, CDR1 is MDHEN and CDR2 is SYDVKM. The CDR3 protein is CASSLGQSGSDEQYF. CDR3 coding DNA: TGTGCCAGCAGTTTAGGTCAGAGTGGGAGTGACGAGCAGTACTTC.

V and J are TRBV4-1 and TRBJ1-2, with D unclear. The CDR3 has 16 residues. V lost 0 bases and J lost 6, with 17 bases in between. Germline CDR1 is MGHRA and CDR2 is YSYEKL. CDR3 DNA: TGCGCCAGCAGCCAAGATTGGGGAACAGTTTATCATGGCTACACCTTC. Translated: CASSQDWGTVYHGYTF.

The V gene is TRBV15, the J gene TRBJ1-5; no firm D call. This CDR3 region has 16 residues. V dropped 1 base and J dropped 6 bases, with 16 bases sitting between them. Germline V gene sequence: CDR1 LNHNV, CDR2 YYDKDF (reference sequence). CDR3 nucleotides: TGTGCCACCAGCAGAGTCGCGTCCGGGAGAGGTCAGCCCCAGCATTTT. Residues: CATSRVASGRGQPQHF.

The chain couples TRBV5-1 to TRBJ2-5, with TRBD2 identical over 7 bases. The CDR3 has 14 residues. Germline lookup yields CDR1 SGHRS and CDR2 YFSETQ. Unmatched junction bases numbered 4, after V lost 4 bases and J lost 1 base. The CDR3 DNA reads TGCGCCAGCAGCGTCGCTAGCGGCCAAGAGACCCAGTACTTC. Amino acid sequence: CASSVASGQETQYF. The whole variable domain, filled in from reference TRBV5-1 and TRBJ2-5, reads KAGVTQTPRYLIKTRGQQVTLSCSPISGHRSVSWYQQTPGQGLQFLFEYFSETQRNKGNFPGRFSGRQFSNSRSEMNVSTLELGDSALYLCASSVASGQETQYFGPGTRLLVL.

The chain combines TRBV6-5 with TRBJ1-2; D remains ambiguous. The V gene lost 0 bases and the J gene lost 8 bases, with 10 bases spanning the gap. The CDR3 extends over 13 amino acids. Per germline, CDR1 MNHEY and CDR2 SVGAGI. The CDR3 DNA sequence: TGTGCCAGCAGTTACTCACGTGGGTCGGGCTACACCTTC. Translating gives CASSYSRGSGYTF.

The rearrangement links TRBV14 to TRBJ2-2; unclear D gene. Trimming removed 5 bases at V and 2 bases at J, with 15 bases between. This CDR3 is 16 amino acids long. Per the germline V gene, CDR1 is SGHDN and CDR2 is FVKESK. CDR3 amino acids: CASSDFKHRNTGELFF. The CDR3 bases are TGTGCCAGCAGCGACTTTAAGCACAGAAACACCGGGGAGCTGTTTTTT.

This clone has a single count. The chain employs TRBV4-3 and TRBJ1-4, with D unresolved. V lost 0 bases, J lost 5 bases, and 13 bases lay in between. From germline, CDR1 is LGHNA and CDR2 YSLEER. The CDR3 length is 16 residues. CDR3 DNA: TGCGCCAGCAGCCAAGATCCTCCCCGGGGAAATGAAAAACTGTTTTTT. This translates into CASSQDPPRGNEKLFF.